The 2 T cell receptor beta chains listed next were all sequenced from one sample in a study of Ad26.COV2.S vaccination and SARS-CoV-2 variants. Using immunoSEQ multiplex PCR, the repertoire was profiled, and TCRdb retains in-frame clones only, with some absent. The profile covers fewer than 400,000 clones, with around nine tenths appearing a single time and around 3.4% taken by the ten largest. Stated treatment: 15 to 20 received Ad26.COV2.S at low or high dose, single or two shots; about 5 received placebo; per-sample allocation not given. The investigators took samples on day 63 after the first vaccine or placebo injection. Here the sequenced sample was peripheral blood, taken in a trial of Ad26.COV2.S vaccine versus placebo. Receptors originate from a person aged 18 to 59 who received the Ad26.COV2.S COVID-19 vaccine or a placebo.

The V and J genes are TRBV5-6 and TRBJ2-5; D remains unclear. CDR3 length: 13 amino acids. Trimming took 6 bases from V and 4 from J, leaving 13 bases between them. Looked up from germline, CDR1 is SGHDT and CDR2 is YYEEEE. The CDR3: CASNSGRSETQYF. The CDR3 DNA is TGTGCCAGCAATTCTGGCCGATCAGAGACCCAGTACTTC.

The chain combines TRBV19 with TRBJ1-6; no definite D call. Trimming cost V 3 bases and J 10 bases, with 13 bases left between them. CDR3 length: 14 residues. The germline V gene has CDR1 LNHDA and CDR2 SQIVND (reference sequence). CDR3 protein: CASSIVTLDSPLHF. In DNA, the CDR3 is TGTGCCAGTAGTATTGTTACATTGGACTCACCCCTCCACTTT.